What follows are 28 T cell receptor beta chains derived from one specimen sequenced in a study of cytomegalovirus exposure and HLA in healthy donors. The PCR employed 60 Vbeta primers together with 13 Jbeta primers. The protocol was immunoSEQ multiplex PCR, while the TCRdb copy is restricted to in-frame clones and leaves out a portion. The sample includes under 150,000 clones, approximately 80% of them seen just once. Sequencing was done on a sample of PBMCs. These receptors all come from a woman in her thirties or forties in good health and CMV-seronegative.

The CDR3 reads CASSGTVDEQYF. CDR3 nucleotide sequence: TGTGCCAGCAGTGGTACGGTGGACGAGCAGTACTTC. The chain has TRBV2 and TRBJ2-7; D is unresolved. The CDR3 totals 12 residues. Deletions cut 4 bases from V and 5 bases from J, with 9 bases between. Per the germline V gene, CDR1 is SNHLY and CDR2 is FYNNEI.

The DNA for the CDR3 is TGTGCCTGGAGTGGTTTAGCATCGGAGACCCAGTACTTC. Translating it yields CAWSGLASETQYF. This chain connects TRBV30 to TRBJ2-5; D call uncertain. Between the trimmed V and J ends, which lost 1 base and 5 bases, there was a span of 11 bases. Germline lookup yields CDR1 GTSNPN and CDR2 SVGIG (reference sequence). The CDR3 has 13 amino acids.

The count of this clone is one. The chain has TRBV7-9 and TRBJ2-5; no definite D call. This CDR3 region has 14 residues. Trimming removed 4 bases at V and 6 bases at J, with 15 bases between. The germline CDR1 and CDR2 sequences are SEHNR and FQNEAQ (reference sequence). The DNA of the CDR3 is TGTGCCAGCAGCTCCAGTAGGAGTCTAAAGACCCAGTACTTC. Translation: CASSSSRSLKTQYF.

CDR3 bases: TGTGCCAGCAGTCCCACTCATCGTAATTCACCCCTCCACTTT. This translates into CASSPTHRNSPLHF. The chain uses TRBV6-1 and TRBJ1-6; D gene unclear. V was shortened by 5 bases and J by 6 bases, with 11 bases between the two germline ends. Germline-derived CDR1 and CDR2 are MNHNS and SASEGT. This CDR3 region has 14 residues.

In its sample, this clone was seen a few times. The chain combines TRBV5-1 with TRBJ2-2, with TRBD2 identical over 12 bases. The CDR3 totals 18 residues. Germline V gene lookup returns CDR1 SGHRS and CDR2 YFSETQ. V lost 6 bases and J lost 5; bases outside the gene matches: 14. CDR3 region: CASNPAGTSGPRTGELFF. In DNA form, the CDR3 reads TGCGCCAGCAACCCTGCCGGGACTAGCGGGCCGAGGACCGGGGAGCTGTTTTTT.

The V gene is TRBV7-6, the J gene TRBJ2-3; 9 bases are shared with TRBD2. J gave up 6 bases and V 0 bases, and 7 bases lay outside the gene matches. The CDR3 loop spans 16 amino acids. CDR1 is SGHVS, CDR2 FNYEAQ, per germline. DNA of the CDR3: TGTGCCAGCAGCTTAGCCGGGACTAGCATACCGGATACGCAGTATTTT. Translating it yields CASSLAGTSIPDTQYF.

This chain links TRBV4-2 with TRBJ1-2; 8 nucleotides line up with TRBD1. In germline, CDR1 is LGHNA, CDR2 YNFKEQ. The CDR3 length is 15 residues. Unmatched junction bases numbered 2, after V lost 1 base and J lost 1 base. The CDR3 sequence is CASSQGQGNNYGYTF. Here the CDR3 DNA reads TGTGCCAGCAGCCAAGGACAGGGGAATAACTATGGCTACACCTTC.

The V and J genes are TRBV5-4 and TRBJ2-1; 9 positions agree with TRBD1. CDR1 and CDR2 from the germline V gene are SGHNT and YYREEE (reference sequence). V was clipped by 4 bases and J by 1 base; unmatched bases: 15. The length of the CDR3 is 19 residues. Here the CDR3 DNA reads TGTGCCAGCAGCCCACCGGGACAGGGCGCTATAGGGTCCTACAATGAGCAGTTCTTC. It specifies CASSPPGQGAIGSYNEQFF.

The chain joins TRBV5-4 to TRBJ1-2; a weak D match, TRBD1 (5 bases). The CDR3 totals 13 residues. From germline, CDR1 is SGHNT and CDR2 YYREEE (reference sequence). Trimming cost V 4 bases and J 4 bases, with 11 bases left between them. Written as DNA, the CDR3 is TGTGCCAGCAGCGTCGACAGCTCCTATGGCTACACCTTC. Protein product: CASSVDSSYGYTF.

This chain's CDR3 is CASGLGTGAENGELFF. CDR3 sequence (DNA): TGTGCTAGTGGTTTGGGGACAGGGGCCGAGAACGGGGAGCTGTTTTTT. The V call is TRBV12-5, the J call TRBJ2-2; 9 nucleotides match TRBD1. CDR1 and CDR2 (germline): LGHNT, FRNRAP. Germline trimming cut 1 base from V and 7 bases from J; bases unmatched to any gene: 7. The CDR3 covers 16 residues.

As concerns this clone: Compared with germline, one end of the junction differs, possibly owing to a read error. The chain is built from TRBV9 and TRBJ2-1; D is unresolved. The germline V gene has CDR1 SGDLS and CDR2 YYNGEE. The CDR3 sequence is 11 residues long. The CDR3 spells CASSVGPERFF. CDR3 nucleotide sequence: TGTGCCAGCAGCGTAGGGCCCGAGCGGTTCTTC.

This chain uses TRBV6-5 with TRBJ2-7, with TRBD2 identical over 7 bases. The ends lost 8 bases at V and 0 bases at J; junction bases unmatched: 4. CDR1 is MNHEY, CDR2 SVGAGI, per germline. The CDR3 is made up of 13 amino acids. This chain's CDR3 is CASGRDYSYEQYF. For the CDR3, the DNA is TGTGCCAGCGGCCGGGACTACTCCTACGAGCAGTACTTC.

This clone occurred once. In nucleotides, the CDR3 is TGCGCCAGCAGCCCGACCGGGACAGGGATCTATGGCTACACCTTC. This gives the protein CASSPTGTGIYGYTF. The V call is TRBV5-1, the J call TRBJ1-2; 9 bases line up with TRBD1. V lost 4 bases, J lost 4 bases, and 8 bases stayed unmatched. The CDR3 extends over 15 amino acids. The germline gives CDR1 SGHRS, CDR2 YFSETQ.

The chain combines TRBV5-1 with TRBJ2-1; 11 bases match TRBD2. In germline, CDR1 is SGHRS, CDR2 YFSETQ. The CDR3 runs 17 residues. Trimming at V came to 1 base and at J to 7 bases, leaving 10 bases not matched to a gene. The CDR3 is CASSLPGTSGGGNEQFF. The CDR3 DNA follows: TGCGCCAGCAGCTTGCCCGGGACTAGCGGTGGTGGGAATGAGCAGTTCTTC.

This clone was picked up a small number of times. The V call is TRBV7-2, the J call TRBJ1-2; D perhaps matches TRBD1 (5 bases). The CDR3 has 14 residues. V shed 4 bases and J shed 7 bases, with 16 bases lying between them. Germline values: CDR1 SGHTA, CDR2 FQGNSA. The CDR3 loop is CASSSLRGMRGYTF. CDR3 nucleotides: TGTGCCAGCAGCTCCCTTAGGGGTATGCGTGGCTACACCTTC.

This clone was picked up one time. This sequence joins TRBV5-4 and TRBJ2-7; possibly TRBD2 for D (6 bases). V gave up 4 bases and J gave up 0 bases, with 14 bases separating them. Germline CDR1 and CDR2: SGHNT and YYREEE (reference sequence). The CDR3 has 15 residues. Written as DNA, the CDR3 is TGTGCCAGCAGCCAGAAGGAGGGGAACTCCTACGAGCAGTACTTC. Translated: CASSQKEGNSYEQYF. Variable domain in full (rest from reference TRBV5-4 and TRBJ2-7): ETGVTQSPTHLIKTRGQQVTLRCSSQSGHNTVSWYQQALGQGPQFIFQYYREEENGRGNFPPRFSGLQFPNYSSELNVNALELDDSALYLCASSQKEGNSYEQYFGPGTRLTVT.

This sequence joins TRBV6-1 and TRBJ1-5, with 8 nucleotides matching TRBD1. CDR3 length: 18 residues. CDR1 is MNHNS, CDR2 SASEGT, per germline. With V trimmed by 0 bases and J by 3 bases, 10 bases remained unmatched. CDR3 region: CASSEARPMTGDNQPQHF. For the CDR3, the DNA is TGTGCCAGCAGTGAAGCCCGACCGATGACAGGGGACAATCAGCCCCAGCATTTT.

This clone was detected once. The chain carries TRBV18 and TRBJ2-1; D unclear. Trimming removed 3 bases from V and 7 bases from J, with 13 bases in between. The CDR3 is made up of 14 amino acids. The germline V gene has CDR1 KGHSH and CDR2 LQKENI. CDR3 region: CASSPYVDGNEQFF. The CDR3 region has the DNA TGTGCCAGCTCACCGTACGTTGACGGGAATGAGCAGTTCTTC.

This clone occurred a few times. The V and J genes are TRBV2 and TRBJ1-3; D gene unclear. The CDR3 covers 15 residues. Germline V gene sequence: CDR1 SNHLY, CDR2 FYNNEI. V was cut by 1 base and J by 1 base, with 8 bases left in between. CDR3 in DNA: TGTGCCAGCAGTGAAGGTGCACTATCTGGAAACACCATATATTTT. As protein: CASSEGALSGNTIYF. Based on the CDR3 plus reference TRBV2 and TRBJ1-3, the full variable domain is EPEVTQTPSHQVTQMGQEVILRCVPISNHLYFYWYRQILGQKVEFLVSFYNNEISEKSEIFDDQFSVERPDGSNFTLKIRSTKLEDSAMYFCASSEGALSGNTIYFGEGSWLTVV.

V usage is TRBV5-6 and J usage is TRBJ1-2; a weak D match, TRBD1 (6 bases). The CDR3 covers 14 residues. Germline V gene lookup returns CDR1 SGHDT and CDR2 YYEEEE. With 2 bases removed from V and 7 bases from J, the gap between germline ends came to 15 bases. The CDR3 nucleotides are TGTGCCAGCAGCTTAGTCGGGGGGCGTGGTGGCTACACCTTC. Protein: CASSLVGGRGGYTF.

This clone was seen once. In DNA form, the CDR3 reads TGTGCCAGTAGTATAGAGGTCAGGGGTAGCAATCAGCCCCAGCATTTT. Translating gives CASSIEVRGSNQPQHF. V gene TRBV19 combines with J gene TRBJ1-5; a possible D gene is TRBD1 (6 bases). The germline gives CDR1 LNHDA, CDR2 SQIVND (reference sequence). CDR3 size: 16 residues. The V and J ends lost 0 bases and 0 bases respectively, with 9 bases between them.

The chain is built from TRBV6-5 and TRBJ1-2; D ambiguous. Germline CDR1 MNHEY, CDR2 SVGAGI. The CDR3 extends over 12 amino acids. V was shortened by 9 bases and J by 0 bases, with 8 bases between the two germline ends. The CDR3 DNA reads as TGTGCCAGTGTTCGTCCTAACTATGGCTACACCTTC. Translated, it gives CASVRPNYGYTF.

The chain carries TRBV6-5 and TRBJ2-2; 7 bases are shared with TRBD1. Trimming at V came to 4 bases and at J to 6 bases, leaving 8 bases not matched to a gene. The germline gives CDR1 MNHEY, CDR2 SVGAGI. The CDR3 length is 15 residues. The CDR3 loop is CASSSDYRGSGELFF. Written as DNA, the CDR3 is TGTGCCAGCAGTTCCGACTACAGGGGATCCGGGGAGCTGTTTTTT.

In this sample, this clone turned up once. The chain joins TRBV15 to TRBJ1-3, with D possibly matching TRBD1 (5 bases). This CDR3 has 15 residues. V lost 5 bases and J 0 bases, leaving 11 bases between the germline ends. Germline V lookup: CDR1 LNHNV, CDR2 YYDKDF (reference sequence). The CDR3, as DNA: TGTGCCACCAGCGGCAGGGTCCGCTCTGGAAACACCATATATTTT. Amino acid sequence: CATSGRVRSGNTIYF.

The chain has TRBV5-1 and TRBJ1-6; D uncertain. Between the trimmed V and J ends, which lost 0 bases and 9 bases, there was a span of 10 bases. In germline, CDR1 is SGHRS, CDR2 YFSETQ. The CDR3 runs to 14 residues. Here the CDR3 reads CASSLEHLTSPLHF. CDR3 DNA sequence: TGCGCCAGCAGCTTGGAACATCTTACTTCACCCCTCCACTTT.

The CDR3 loop reads CASSLGDRGFTDTQYF. The CDR3 DNA reads as TGCGCCAGCAGCTTGGGGGACAGGGGTTTCACAGATACGCAGTATTTT. The chain employs TRBV5-1 and TRBJ2-3; 10 positions agree with TRBD1. CDR1 is SGHRS and CDR2 is YFSETQ in the germline V gene. The V gene end was trimmed by 0 bases and the J gene end by 2 bases; junction bases not matched to a gene: 3. This CDR3 is built from 16 residues.

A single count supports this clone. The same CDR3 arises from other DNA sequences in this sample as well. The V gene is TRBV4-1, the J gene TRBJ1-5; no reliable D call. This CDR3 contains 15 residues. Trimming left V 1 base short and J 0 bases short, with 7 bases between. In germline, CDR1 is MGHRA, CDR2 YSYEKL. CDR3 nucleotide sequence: TGCGCCAGCAGCCAAGGGCAGTATAGCAATCAGCCCCAGCATTTT. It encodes CASSQGQYSNQPQHF.

The CDR3 DNA reads TGTGCCAGCAGTGATCCGGGGATGACTGGCTACACCTTC. Encoded protein: CASSDPGMTGYTF. V gene TRBV25-1 combines with J gene TRBJ1-2; no reliable D call. This CDR3 spans 13 amino acids. The V gene's germline CDR1 is MGHDK and CDR2 SYGVNS. The ends were cut back, 3 bases at V and 7 bases at J, with 12 bases in the middle.